This T cell receptor (beta chain) originates from a study of blood T cell repertoires in COVID-19. Study details: Acute-phase and convalescent COVID-19 samples originated in the United States, Italy and Spain. T cells, B-cell-depleted T cells, or PBMCs supplied cDNA or gDNA.

Germline V lookup: CDR1 SGHDT, CDR2 YYEEEE. Trimming shortened V by 0 bases and J by 6 bases, and 10 bases separated the two germline ends. The CDR3 consists of 14 residues. In the authors' workflow: Amplification of reference gene primers was used by the study to estimate nucleated cell counts. Profiled with immunoSEQ multiplex PCR; TCRdb holds only in-frame clones, not every one. The DNA was the basis for D and trimming; V, J and clone size are from that table. The data contain about 110,000 clones, more than 70% of them singletons. The sample was peripheral blood. The gene calls are TRBV5-6 and TRBJ1-5; D unclear. The origin of this receptor is a woman aged 45 to 65 with acute or convalescent COVID-19. The CDR3 sequence is CASSLAGGRQPQHF. The CDR3 region has the DNA TGTGCCAGCAGCTTGGCAGGAGGACGTCAGCCCCAGCATTTT.